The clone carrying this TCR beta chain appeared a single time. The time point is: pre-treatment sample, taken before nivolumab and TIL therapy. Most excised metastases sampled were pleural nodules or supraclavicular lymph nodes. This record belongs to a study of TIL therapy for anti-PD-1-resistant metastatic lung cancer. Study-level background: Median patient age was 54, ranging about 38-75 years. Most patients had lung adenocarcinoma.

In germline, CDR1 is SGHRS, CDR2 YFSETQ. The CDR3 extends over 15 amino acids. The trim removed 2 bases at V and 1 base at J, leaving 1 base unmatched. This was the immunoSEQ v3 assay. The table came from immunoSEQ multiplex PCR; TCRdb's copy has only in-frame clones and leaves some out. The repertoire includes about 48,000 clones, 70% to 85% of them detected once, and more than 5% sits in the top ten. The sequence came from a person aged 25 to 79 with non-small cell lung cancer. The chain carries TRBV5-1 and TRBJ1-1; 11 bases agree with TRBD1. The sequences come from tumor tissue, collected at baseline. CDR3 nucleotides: TGCGCCAGCAGCTTCGGACAGGGGGCGAACACTGAAGCTTTCTTT. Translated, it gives CASSFGQGANTEAFF.